A single sample gave rise to the 20 T cell receptor beta chains below, sequenced in a study of T-cell reconstitution after alpha-beta-depleted transplantation in children. Unique molecular identifiers were incorporated during preparation of the TCRbeta library. MiXCR, run by TCRdb on the PCR reads, gives a single entry per CDR3 protein. The data show around 230,000 distinct CDR3 sequences, approximately 17% seen once. The source material was PBMCs, mostly from graft donor cells, sampled 360 days after TCRalphabeta/CD19-depleted stem cell transplant. The receptors derive from a male patient between 2 and 10 years old who had a stem cell transplant for acute lymphoblastic leukemia, so the T cells may come from the graft donor.

This chain links TRBV4-3 with TRBJ2-1, with 9 bases fitting TRBD2. This CDR3 is built from 17 residues. CDR1 is LGHNA, CDR2 YSLEER, per germline. Germline trimming cut 0 bases from V and 8 bases from J; bases unmatched to any gene: 11. The CDR3 protein is CASSQEEGLAGLDEQFF. The CDR3 bases are TGCGCCAGCAGCCAAGAGGAGGGACTAGCTGGCTTAGATGAGCAGTTCTTC.

There are a few counts of this clonotype. This chain joins TRBV7-9 and TRBJ2-7, with D unresolved. V was cut by 2 bases and J by 6 bases, with 14 bases left in between. CDR3 size: 14 residues. CDR1 is SEHNR and CDR2 is FQNEAQ in the germline V gene (reference sequence). CDR3 sequence: CASSLPLMMGEQYF. The CDR3, as DNA: TGTGCCAGCAGCTTACCCCTGATGATGGGCGAGCAGTACTTC.

This clonotype was seen ten or more times. The rearrangement links TRBV10-3 to TRBJ1-2; 8 bases align to TRBD1. V gave up 5 bases and J gave up 8 bases; unmatched junction bases: 7. This CDR3 comprises 13 residues. CDR1 and CDR2 from the germline V gene are ENHRY and SYGVKD. CDR3 nucleotides: TGTGCCATCAGTCCACAGGGGGAACGGGGCTACACCTTC. It codes for CAISPQGERGYTF.

There are a few counts of this clonotype. The chain links TRBV7-8 to TRBJ1-2; D gene ambiguous. Germline CDR1 is SGHVS and CDR2 is FQNEAQ. V lost 5 bases and J lost 3, with 10 bases in between. The CDR3 extends over 13 amino acids. CDR3: CASSQRVDYGYTF. In DNA form, the CDR3 reads TGTGCCAGCAGCCAGAGGGTCGACTATGGCTACACCTTC.

This clonotype was seen a handful of times. The chain combines TRBV29-1 with TRBJ2-1, with D perhaps TRBD2 (6 bases). Trimming pared 6 bases from V and 5 bases from J, leaving 17 bases between. CDR3 length: 14 residues. The germline V gene has CDR1 SQVTM and CDR2 ANQGSEA. The CDR3 coding sequence is TGCAGCGTCGGGGGAGAAACCGTCCACAATGAGCAGTTCTTC. It translates to CSVGGETVHNEQFF.

The chain carries TRBV7-6 and TRBJ2-7; D gene unclear. Germline-derived CDR1 and CDR2 are SGHVS and FNYEAQ. Between the trimmed V and J ends, which lost 2 bases and 1 base, there was a span of 15 bases. The CDR3 extends over 16 amino acids. CDR3 bases: TGTGCCAGCAGCTTAACTGGGCTGGGAAGGTCCTACGAGCAGTACTTC. It encodes CASSLTGLGRSYEQYF. Using reference TRBV7-6 and TRBJ2-7 for the parts outside the CDR3, the full variable domain is GAGVSQSPRYKVTKRGQDVALRCDPISGHVSLYWYRQALGQGPEFLTYFNYEAQQDKSGLPNDRFSAERPEGSISTLTIQRTEQRDSAMYRCASSLTGLGRSYEQYFGPGTRLTVT.

The chain joins TRBV29-1 to TRBJ2-4, with 8 bases fitting TRBD2. This CDR3 is 12 amino acids long. V lost 2 bases and J lost 6; bases outside the gene matches: 0. Looked up from germline, CDR1 is SQVTM and CDR2 is ANQGSEA. CDR3 sequence: CSVELAGNIQYF. The CDR3 nucleotides are TGCAGCGTTGAACTAGCGGGAAACATTCAGTACTTC.

This clonotype was recorded at least ten times. The chain joins TRBV11-3 to TRBJ2-1; tentative D call: TRBD2 (6 bases). The V gene lost 4 bases and the J gene lost 0 bases, with 13 bases spanning the gap. Per the germline V gene, CDR1 is SGHNT and CDR2 is YENEEA. This CDR3 comprises 16 residues. CDR3 DNA sequence: TGTGCCAGCAGCTCAGACCGCGGGATCTCCTACAATGAGCAGTTCTTC. Translated: CASSSDRGISYNEQFF.

This clonotype was seen more than once but under ten times. The chain uses TRBV5-1 and TRBJ1-1; D not certain. This CDR3 region has 15 residues. Germline lookup yields CDR1 SGHRS and CDR2 YFSETQ. The V and J ends lost 0 bases and 0 bases respectively, with 9 bases between them. CDR3 bases: TGCGCCAGCAGCTTGGGTGTATCACTGAACACTGAAGCTTTCTTT. Its protein product is CASSLGVSLNTEAFF.

V is TRBV5-1 and J is TRBJ2-1; possibly TRBD1 or TRBD2 for D (5 bases each). V lost 0 bases to trimming and J lost 0 bases, with 10 bases between them. The germline V gene has CDR1 SGHRS and CDR2 YFSETQ. The CDR3 length is 16 residues. This CDR3 is CASSLAGTSSYNEQFF. The DNA for the CDR3 is TGCGCCAGCAGCTTGGCCGGGACGAGCTCCTACAATGAGCAGTTCTTC.

CDR3 bases: TGTGCCAGCAGCTTAGTCGGGGGGGCAGAGGAGACCCAGTACTTC. This encodes CASSLVGGAEETQYF. The rearrangement links TRBV7-2 to TRBJ2-5; 8 bases line up with TRBD2. V was pared by 1 base and J by 5 bases, with 6 bases of the junction left unmatched. Germline V lookup: CDR1 SGHTA, CDR2 FQGNSA. CDR3 length: 15 amino acids. The whole variable domain, filled in from reference TRBV7-2 and TRBJ2-5, reads GAGVSQSPSNKVTEKGKDVELRCDPISGHTALYWYRQSLGQGLEFLIYFQGNSAPDKSGLPSDRFSAERTGGSVSTLTIQRTQQEDSAVYLCASSLVGGAEETQYFGPGTRLLVL.

This clonotype was counted only a few times. This chain joins TRBV7-2 and TRBJ2-7; D gene unclear. V was shortened by 1 base and J by 3 bases, with 10 bases between the two germline ends. The CDR3 spans 14 residues. The germline gives CDR1 SGHTA, CDR2 FQGNSA. CDR3 in amino acids: CASSLGLWVYEQYF. CDR3 nucleotides: TGTGCCAGCAGCTTAGGCTTATGGGTCTACGAGCAGTACTTC.

This rearrangement joins TRBV3-1 to TRBJ1-2; no clear D gene. Between the trimmed V and J ends, which lost 4 bases and 4 bases, there was a span of 16 bases. The V gene's germline CDR1 is LGHDT and CDR2 YNNKEL (reference sequence). This CDR3 has 15 residues. The CDR3 spells CASSRNLQEGYGYTF. CDR3 nucleotides: TGTGCCAGCAGCCGGAATCTTCAGGAGGGCTATGGCTACACCTTC.

The table lists this clonotype with a few counts. This sequence joins TRBV7-9 and TRBJ2-2; 7 bases agree with TRBD2. The V segment lost 1 base and the J segment 3 bases; nucleotides outside the gene matches: 5. CDR1 and CDR2 (germline): SEHNR, FQNEAQ (reference sequence). The CDR3 is made up of 16 amino acids. Written as DNA, the CDR3 is TGTGCCAGCAGCTTAGGCGGGGGTCCTCACACCGGGGAGCTGTTTTTT. Translated, it gives CASSLGGGPHTGELFF.

The V and J genes are TRBV7-2 and TRBJ2-7, with 7 nucleotides matching TRBD1. Germline V gene lookup returns CDR1 SGHTA and CDR2 FQGNSA. The CDR3 totals 14 residues. J was trimmed by 2 bases and V by 5 bases; bases with no gene match: 6. The chain's CDR3 is CASSTRQGTYEQYF. DNA of the CDR3: TGTGCCAGCAGCACACGACAGGGAACCTACGAGCAGTACTTC.

The chain joins TRBV5-1 to TRBJ2-5; D is possibly TRBD1 or TRBD2 (6 bases each). This CDR3 contains 15 residues. Germline V lookup: CDR1 SGHRS, CDR2 YFSETQ. V was shortened by 2 bases and J by 3 bases, with 14 bases between the two germline ends. CDR3 region: CASSFPGGGKETQYF. CDR3 nucleotide sequence: TGCGCCAGCAGCTTTCCTGGAGGGGGAAAAGAGACCCAGTACTTC.

The CDR3 is CSVERGAAYNEQFF. The CDR3 DNA sequence: TGCAGCGTTGAAAGGGGGGCAGCTTACAATGAGCAGTTCTTC. The gene calls are TRBV29-1 and TRBJ2-1, with D perhaps matching TRBD1 or TRBD2 (6 bases each). Germline V gene sequence: CDR1 SQVTM, CDR2 ANQGSEA. Trimming removed 2 bases at V and 4 bases at J, with 12 bases between. The CDR3 consists of 14 residues.

This clonotype was counted ten times or more. V usage is TRBV6-1 and J usage is TRBJ2-2, with D perhaps TRBD1 (6 bases). The ends were cut back, 6 bases at V and 0 bases at J, with 14 bases in the middle. Germline V gives CDR1 MNHNS, CDR2 SASEGT. CDR3 length: 16 amino acids. The DNA for the CDR3 is TGTGCCAGCAGCCAACTCACAGGGACGAACACCGGGGAGCTGTTTTTT. Translated, it gives CASSQLTGTNTGELFF.

This clonotype was seen a handful of times. The J gene is TRBJ2-4, the V gene TRBV18; a weak D match, TRBD1 (6 bases). V was trimmed by 2 bases and J by 9 bases, leaving 8 bases between them. The CDR3 is 12 amino acids. The germline CDR1 and CDR2 sequences are KGHSH and LQKENI. The CDR3 is CASSPGTTIQYF. The CDR3 DNA reads TGTGCCAGCTCACCAGGGACAACCATTCAGTACTTC.

This clonotype was recorded a few times. The chain recombines TRBV5-1 with TRBJ2-7; D may be TRBD1 (6 bases). CDR3 size: 17 residues. Germline CDR1 reads SGHRS; CDR2 reads YFSETQ. V shed 0 bases and J shed 4 bases, with 20 bases lying between them. The CDR3 DNA sequence: TGCGCCAGCAGCTTGGGCCCTAACAGGGACGAGTGGTACGAGCAGTACTTC. Protein product: CASSLGPNRDEWYEQYF. Drawing the rest from reference TRBV5-1 and TRBJ2-7, the complete variable domain is KAGVTQTPRYLIKTRGQQVTLSCSPISGHRSVSWYQQTPGQGLQFLFEYFSETQRNKGNFPGRFSGRQFSNSRSEMNVSTLELGDSALYLCASSLGPNRDEWYEQYFGPGTRLTVT.